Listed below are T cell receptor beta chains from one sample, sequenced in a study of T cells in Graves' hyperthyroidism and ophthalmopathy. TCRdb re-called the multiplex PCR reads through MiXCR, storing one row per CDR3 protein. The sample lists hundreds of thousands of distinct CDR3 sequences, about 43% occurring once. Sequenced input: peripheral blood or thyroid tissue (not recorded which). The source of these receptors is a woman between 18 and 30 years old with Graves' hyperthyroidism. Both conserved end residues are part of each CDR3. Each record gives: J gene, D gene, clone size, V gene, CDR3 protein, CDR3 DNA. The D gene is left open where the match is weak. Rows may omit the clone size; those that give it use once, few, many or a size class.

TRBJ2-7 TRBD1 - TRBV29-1 CSVESTGTGVDEQYF TGCAGCGTTGAATCAACCGGGACAGGGGTCGACGAGCAGTACTTC
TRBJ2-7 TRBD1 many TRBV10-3 CAISDTNRGGSYEQYF TGTGCCATCAGCGATACAAACAGGGGTGGCTCCTACGAGCAGTACTTC
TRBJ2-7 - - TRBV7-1 CASSSQGSDSYEQYF TGTGCCAGCAGCTCCCAAGGTTCTGATTCCTACGAGCAGTACTTC
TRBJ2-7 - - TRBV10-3 CAITGGRNEQYF TGTGCCATCACTGGGGGTAGGAACGAGCAGTACTTC
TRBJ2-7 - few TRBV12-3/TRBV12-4 CASSFVGLTYEQYF TGTGCCAGCAGTTTTGTCGGGCTGACCTACGAGCAGTACTTC
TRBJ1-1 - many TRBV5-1 CASSLALQGGGTEAFF TGCGCCAGCAGCTTGGCCCTTCAGGGCGGGGGAACTGAAGCTTTCTTT
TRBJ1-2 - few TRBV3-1 CASSQDWGAIHGYTF TGTGCCAGCAGCCAAGATTGGGGGGCGATCCATGGCTACACCTTC
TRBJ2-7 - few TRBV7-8 CASSPGSRREQYF TGTGCCAGCAGCCCCGGGAGTCGCCGGGAGCAGTACTTC
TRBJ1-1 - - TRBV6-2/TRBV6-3 CASSYYRDTEAFF TGTGCCAGCAGTTACTACAGGGACACTGAAGCTTTCTTT
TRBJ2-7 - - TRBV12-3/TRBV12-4 CASSLGRQTYEQYF TGTGCCAGCAGTTTAGGGAGGCAGACCTACGAGCAGTACTTC
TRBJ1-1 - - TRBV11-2 CASRTDVYRGTEAFF TGTGCCAGCAGAACCGACGTCTACCGAGGGACTGAAGCTTTCTTT
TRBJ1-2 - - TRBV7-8 CASSQQMYGYTF TGTGCCAGCAGCCAACAGATGTATGGCTACACCTTC
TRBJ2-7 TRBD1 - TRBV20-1 CSAGDSIYEQYF TGCAGTGCGGGGGACAGCATCTACGAGCAGTACTTC
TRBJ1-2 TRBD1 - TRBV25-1 CARPRDSYGYTF TGTGCTAGACCCAGGGACAGCTATGGCTACACCTTC
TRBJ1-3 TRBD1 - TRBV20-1 CSARDRGISGNTIYF TGCAGTGCTAGGGACAGGGGTATATCTGGAAACACCATATATTTT
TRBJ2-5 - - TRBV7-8 CASRGFRGIETQYF TGTGCCAGCAGAGGGTTCCGGGGGATCGAGACCCAGTACTTC
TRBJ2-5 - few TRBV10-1 CASSDRAGTGLETQYF TGCGCCAGCAGTGATCGGGCCGGCACAGGGTTAGAGACCCAGTACTTC
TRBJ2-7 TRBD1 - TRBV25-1 CASSRTGDTYEQYF TGTGCCAGCTCAAGGACAGGGGATACCTACGAGCAGTACTTC
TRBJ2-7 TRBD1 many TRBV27 CASSLYRGDYEQYF TGTGCCAGCAGTTTATACAGGGGTGATTACGAGCAGTACTTC
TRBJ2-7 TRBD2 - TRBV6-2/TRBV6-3 CASRLAGTGEQYF TGTGCCAGCAGGTTAGCGGGAACGGGGGAGCAGTACTTC
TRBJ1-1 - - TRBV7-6 CASSLGGTPQGKAFF TGTGCCAGCAGCTTGGGGGGGACCCCTCAAGGGAAAGCTTTCTTT
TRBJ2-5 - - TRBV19 CASRSEEAQYF TGTGCCAGTAGGAGCGAAGAGGCCCAGTACTTC
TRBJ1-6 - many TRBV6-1 CASRWTDDSPLHF TGTGCCAGCAGGTGGACCGACGATTCACCCCTCCACTTT
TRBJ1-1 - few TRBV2 CASTLLKGTEAFF TGTGCCAGCACCCTCCTGAAGGGGACTGAAGCTTTCTTT
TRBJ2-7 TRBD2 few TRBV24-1 CASSQGTSGHSYEQYF TGCGCCAGCTCCCAAGGGACTAGCGGCCACTCCTACGAGCAGTACTTC
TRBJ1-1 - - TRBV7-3 CASSLAPAGNMNTEAFF TGTGCCAGCAGCTTAGCTCCTGCAGGGAACATGAACACTGAAGCTTTCTTT
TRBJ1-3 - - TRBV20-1 CSARQLGVPSGNTIYF TGCAGTGCTAGGCAATTAGGGGTCCCCTCTGGAAACACCATATATTTT
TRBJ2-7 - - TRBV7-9 CASSPSPGLSYEQYF TGCGCCAGCAGCCCATCCCCGGGCCTCTCCTACGAGCAGTACTTC
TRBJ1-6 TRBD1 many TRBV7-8 CASSLEPGGENSPLHF TGTGCCAGCAGCTTAGAGCCAGGGGGCGAAAATTCACCCCTCCACTTT
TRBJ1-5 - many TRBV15 CATSTINQPQHF TGTGCCACCAGCACAATTAATCAGCCCCAGCATTTT
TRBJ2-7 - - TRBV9 CASSLRPGISYEQYF TGTGCCAGCAGCTTAAGACCAGGGATCTCCTACGAGCAGTACTTC
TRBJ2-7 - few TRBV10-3 CAISDRPQGGTYYEQYF TGTGCCATCAGTGACCGACCTCAGGGCGGTACCTACTACGAGCAGTACTTC
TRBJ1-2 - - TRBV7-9 CASSLHHQLNYGYTF TGTGCCAGCAGCCTGCACCATCAATTAAACTATGGCTACACCTTC
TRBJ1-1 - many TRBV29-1 CSVAAVLGEAFF TGCAGCGTTGCGGCCGTCTTGGGTGAAGCTTTCTTT
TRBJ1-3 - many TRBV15 CATSRQRASSGNTIYF TGTGCCACCAGCCGACAAAGGGCCTCCTCTGGAAACACCATATATTTT
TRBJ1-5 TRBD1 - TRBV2 CASSEWVGQGNQPQHF TGTGCCAGCAGTGAATGGGTCGGACAGGGAAATCAGCCCCAGCATTTT
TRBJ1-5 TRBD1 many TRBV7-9 CASSLAGGANQPQHF TGTGCCAGCAGCTTAGCAGGGGGCGCGAATCAGCCCCAGCATTTT
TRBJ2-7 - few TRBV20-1 CSARAVRLSYEQYF TGCAGTGCTAGAGCTGTCCGTCTATCCTACGAGCAGTACTTC
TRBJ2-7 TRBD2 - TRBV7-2 CASSPGTSGHTGEQYF TGTGCCAGCAGCCCCGGGACTAGCGGCCACACCGGGGAGCAGTACTTC